This is a list of T cell receptor beta chains from one sample in a study of shared clonotypes between healthy human individuals. Clones were read by immunoSEQ multiplex PCR, and TCRdb kept only the in-frame ones, dropping some. The sample lists millions of clones; about 95% were seen once. Sample: naive CD8+ T cells sorted from blood. These receptors were obtained from a man aged 18 to 30 in good health. CDR3s include the opening cysteine and the closing phenylalanine or tryptophan. A D gene is named only where the DNA matches it firmly. Clone size is stated in some rows and not others, as once, few, many or a class when expanded.

TRBD2	TRBV2	TRBJ2-7	-	CASDGGGPVLKEREQYF	TGTGCCAGCGACGGGGGGGGCCCCGTGCTGAAAGAGCGGGAGCAGTACTTC
-	TRBV19	TRBJ2-1	-	CASSSLQGSLYNEQFF	TGTGCCAGTAGTTCTTTACAGGGCTCCCTTTACAATGAGCAGTTCTTC
-	TRBV5-6	TRBJ1-1	-	CASSLFAAGDNTEAFF	TGTGCCAGCAGCTTGTTCGCGGCAGGGGATAACACTGAAGCTTTCTTT
TRBD1	TRBV4-3	TRBJ2-5	-	CASSPSTGGKETQYF	TGCGCCAGCAGCCCGTCGACAGGGGGGAAAGAGACCCAGTACTTC
-	TRBV30	TRBJ2-1	-	CAWGDLIGNEQFF	TGTGCCTGGGGGGACTTAATAGGTAATGAGCAGTTCTTC
TRBD1	TRBV19	TRBJ1-6	-	CASSAAGQGEIGSYNSPLHF	TGTGCCAGTAGTGCGGCGGGACAGGGAGAGATCGGCTCCTATAATTCACCCCTCCACTTT
-	TRBV5-1	TRBJ2-7	-	CASSPTGYSYEQYF	TGCGCCAGCAGCCCTACAGGGTACTCCTACGAGCAGTACTTC
TRBD2	TRBV27	TRBJ2-1	-	CASSPGTSGPDEQFF	TGTGCCAGCAGTCCCGGGACTAGCGGGCCGGATGAGCAGTTCTTC
-	TRBV6-5	TRBJ1-2	-	CASSRTGHDYGYTF	TGTGCCAGCAGCCGAACTGGACACGACTATGGCTACACCTTC
-	TRBV7-6	TRBJ2-1	-	CASSLGSNEQFF	TGTGCCAGCAGCTTGGGTTCCAATGAGCAGTTCTTC
TRBD1	TRBV29-1	TRBJ2-2	-	CSVEDPTGKPGELFF	TGCAGCGTTGAAGACCCGACAGGGAAGCCCGGGGAGCTGTTTTTT
-	TRBV28	TRBJ1-1	-	CASSRPAGEAFF	TGTGCCAGCAGTCGACCCGCGGGTGAAGCTTTCTTT
-	TRBV19	TRBJ2-7	once	CASSDPSGEGYYEQYF	TGTGCCAGTAGTGATCCCTCAGGGGAGGGTTACTACGAGCAGTACTTC
-	TRBV4-2	TRBJ1-6	-	CASSQTGSPLHF	TGTGCCAGCAGCCAAACGGGTTCACCCCTCCACTTT
-	TRBV7-6	TRBJ2-7	-	CASSLVGQGEQYF	TGTGCCAGCAGCTTAGTCGGTCAGGGGGAGCAGTACTTC
-	TRBV6-1	TRBJ1-6	-	CASSEGGGSPLHF	TGTGCCAGCAGTGAAGGGGGCGGGTCACCCCTCCACTTT
-	TRBV7-8	TRBJ2-7	-	CASSLGGPYEQYF	TGTGCCAGCAGCCTGGGGGGCCCCTACGAGCAGTACTTC
-	TRBV15	TRBJ1-2	-	CATSRDHPTNYGYTF	TGTGCCACCAGCAGGGACCATCCCACTAACTATGGCTACACCTTC
-	TRBV19	TRBJ2-7	-	CASRDRDAGYEQYF	TGTGCCAGTAGAGACCGGGACGCAGGGTACGAGCAGTACTTC
-	TRBV13	TRBJ2-7	-	CASSLFGGIDEQYF	TGTGCCAGCAGTCTCTTTGGGGGAATCGACGAGCAGTACTTC
TRBD1	TRBV6-5	TRBJ1-5	-	CASSWGQGPNQPQHF	TGTGCCAGCAGTTGGGGACAGGGCCCCAATCAGCCCCAGCATTTT
-	TRBV5-6	TRBJ2-7	-	CASSLKLRDYEQYF	TGTGCCAGCAGCTTGAAATTGAGGGACTACGAGCAGTACTTC
-	TRBV11-2	TRBJ2-7	-	CASSFIGAAYEQYF	TGTGCCAGCAGCTTTATAGGGGCGGCCTACGAGCAGTACTTC
-	TRBV7-7	TRBJ2-5	-	CASSTRRGPEETQYF	TGTGCTAGCAGCACCCGCAGGGGTCCGGAGGAGACCCAGTACTTC
-	TRBV7-9	TRBJ2-1	once	CASSLGPAGILADSEQFF	TGTGCCAGCAGCTTAGGCCCGGCAGGCATTTTAGCCGACAGTGAGCAGTTCTTC
TRBD1	TRBV4-1	TRBJ1-1	-	CASSQEPAGGREAFF	TGCGCCAGCAGCCAAGAACCGGCAGGGGGTAGGGAAGCTTTCTTT
TRBD2	TRBV2	TRBJ2-5	-	CASSETTSGRGRETQYF	TGTGCCAGCAGTGAAACGACTAGCGGGAGGGGCCGGGAGACCCAGTACTTC
TRBD1	TRBV7-9	TRBJ2-7	-	CASSSGQGAYYEQYF	TGTGCCAGCAGCTCCGGACAGGGGGCTTACTACGAGCAGTACTTC
-	TRBV19	TRBJ2-7	-	CASSSGQGIYEQYF	TGTGCCAGTAGTTCGGGGCAGGGGATCTACGAGCAGTACTTC
TRBD1	TRBV10-2	TRBJ1-4	-	CASSEPGTGGREKLFF	TGCGCCAGCAGTGAGCCAGGGACAGGGGGAAGAGAAAAACTGTTTTTT
TRBD2	TRBV7-9	TRBJ2-2	-	CASSSTEREVISGELFF	TGTGCCAGCAGCTCTACAGAGCGGGAGGTTATATCGGGGGAGCTGTTTTTT
TRBD1	TRBV10-1	TRBJ2-7	-	CASSKNRGQNSYEQYF	TGCGCCAGCAGTAAGAACAGGGGCCAGAACTCCTACGAGCAGTACTTC
-	TRBV11-2	TRBJ2-1	-	CASSLAPLHGSYNEQFF	TGTGCCAGCAGCTTAGCCCCTTTGCATGGGTCCTACAATGAGCAGTTCTTC